This TCR beta chain originates from a study of cytomegalovirus exposure and HLA in healthy donors. Findings and caveats of the study: Sequencing depth across donors, presence/absence analyses assumed, was roughly uniform.

A remark on this clone: Its antigen is undetermined.

The primer mix had 60 Vbeta and 13 Jbeta primers. Profiling relied on immunoSEQ multiplex PCR, and the TCRdb table lists in-frame clones only, not all of them. The sample lists roughly 120,000 clones; around three quarters were seen once. CDR3 size: 15 residues. With V trimmed by 2 bases and J by 6 bases, 10 bases remained unmatched. Per the germline V gene, CDR1 is MDHEN and CDR2 is SYDVKM. V and J are TRBV28 and TRBJ2-7; TRBD1 matches at 7 bases. The source material was PBMCs. The TCR comes from a man between 18 and 35 years old in good health and CMV-seronegative. The CDR3 bases are TGTGCCAGCAGTTTACTTTCGGGACAGACAACCGAGCAGTACTTC. This sequence encodes CASSLLSGQTTEQYF.